These 27 T cell receptor beta chains share one sample of origin, sequenced in a study of T cells in severe cutaneous drug reactions. Carbamazepine had induced Stevens-Johnson syndrome or toxic epidermal necrolysis in the sequenced donors. Libraries were made by iRepertoire multiplex PCR with TCR subtype-specific primers for bulk and single-cell sequencing. From the multiplex PCR reads, TCRdb lists one entry per CDR3 protein and no DNA. The sample has more than 20,000 distinct CDR3 sequences. The sequenced sample was PBMCs. Source of these receptors: a human donor with toxic epidermal necrolysis, a severe cutaneous drug reaction.

This chain uses TRBV12-3 or TRBV12-4 with TRBJ1-1; the TCRdb D gene call, TRBD1, has no DNA to confirm it. There are 13 residues in the CDR3. CDR3 sequence: CASSKTGNTEAFF.

The gene calls are TRBV24-1 and TRBJ1-5; TCRdb outputs TRBD1, but without DNA this stays unchecked. This CDR3 region has 12 residues. Germline V gives CDR1 KGHDR, CDR2 SFDVKD. The chain's CDR3 is CATSDWTGNQHF.

This chain uses TRBV20-1 with TRBJ2-7; TCRdb's D call, TRBD2, is unchecked because there is no DNA. This CDR3 contains 13 residues. From germline, CDR1 is DFQATT and CDR2 SNEGSKA (reference sequence). CDR3 sequence: CSARDLGSGEQYF.

The chain employs TRBV7-3 and TRBJ1-1. Per the germline V gene, CDR1 is SGHTA and CDR2 is FQGTGA. CDR3 length: 13 residues. CDR3 sequence reads: CASSSLMNTEAFF.

The chain has TRBV2 and TRBJ2-7; TCRdb's D call, TRBD2, is unchecked because there is no DNA. CDR3 size: 14 residues. Germline V gives CDR1 SNHLY, CDR2 FYNNEI. This CDR3 reads CASYRGLDPSEQYF.

The chain employs TRBV7-6 and TRBJ2-1. This CDR3 spans 13 amino acids. Germline CDR1 reads SGHVS; CDR2 reads FNYEAQ. CDR3 amino acids: CASSPSQWYEQFF.

V and J are TRBV7-8 and TRBJ2-1; the D call of TRBD2 rests on TCRdb alone, since no DNA is present to check it. CDR3 length equals 16 residues. CDR1 is SGHVS, CDR2 FQNEAQ, per germline. This chain's CDR3 is CASSLQGTSGSNEQFF. Full variable domain (outside the CDR3, taken from reference TRBV7-8 and TRBJ2-1): GAGVSQSPRYKVAKRGQDVALRCDPISGHVSLFWYQQALGQGPEFLTYFQNEAQLDKSGLPSDRFFAERPEGSVSTLKIQRTQQEDSAVYLCASSLQGTSGSNEQFFGPGTRLTVL.

The chain employs TRBV29-1 and TRBJ1-3. There are 14 residues in the CDR3. CDR1 and CDR2 from the germline V gene are SQVTM and ANQGSEA. The CDR3 reads CSVEVSVPGNTIYF.

The chain links TRBV4-1 to TRBJ2-3. Germline lookup yields CDR1 MGHRA and CDR2 YSYEKL. This CDR3 has 12 amino acids. The CDR3 sequence is CASSQDLSTQYF.

V is TRBV14 and J is TRBJ2-3; TCRdb's D call, TRBD2, is unchecked because there is no DNA. Looked up from germline, CDR1 is SGHDN and CDR2 is FVKESK. The CDR3 length is 17 residues. CDR3: CASSQDWSTRFTDTQYF. The full variable domain, its missing parts supplied by reference TRBV14 and TRBJ2-3, is EAGVTQFPSHSVIEKGQTVTLRCDPISGHDNLYWYRRVMGKEIKFLLHFVKESKQDESGMPNNRFLAERTGGTYSTLKVQPAELEDSGVYFCASSQDWSTRFTDTQYFGPGTRLTVL.

J is TRBJ1-1 and V is TRBV5-4. CDR3 length: 13 residues. Germline CDR1 SGHNT, CDR2 YYREEE (reference sequence). Here the CDR3 reads CASSLAEGFEAFF.

J is TRBJ2-7 and V is TRBV27; the TCRdb D gene call, TRBD1, has no DNA to confirm it. The CDR3 contains 14 residues. From germline, CDR1 is MNHEY and CDR2 SMNVEV (reference sequence). The CDR3 protein is CASRRVGGVDEQYF.

This chain joins TRBV4-2 and TRBJ2-7; TCRdb calls TRBD2, which cannot be checked without DNA. The CDR3 consists of 14 residues. The germline CDR1 and CDR2 sequences are LGHNA and YNFKEQ. The CDR3 sequence: CASSQKAGGWEQYF.

The chain is built from TRBV14 and TRBJ2-3. The length of the CDR3 is 15 residues. CDR1 is SGHDN, CDR2 FVKESK, per germline. This chain's CDR3 is CASSQDWRSTDTQYF.

The V call is TRBV29-1, the J call TRBJ2-1; lacking DNA, the TRBD2 call made by TCRdb goes unchecked. The CDR3 extends over 14 amino acids. Germline V gene data show CDR1 as SQVTM and CDR2 as ANQGSEA. The CDR3 sequence is CSVESGLAYNEQFF.

The chain has TRBV4-3 and TRBJ2-7; TCRdb calls TRBD2, which cannot be checked without DNA. Germline CDR1 LGHNA, CDR2 YSLEER. The CDR3 runs to 15 residues. The CDR3 here is CASSQDGGNPREQYF.

The chain couples TRBV9 to TRBJ2-3; TCRdb designates TRBD2, a call that cannot be tested without DNA. CDR3 size: 15 residues. CDR1 and CDR2 from the germline V gene are SGDLS and YYNGEE. This CDR3 is CASSVAGGPTDTQYF.

J is TRBJ2-7 and V is TRBV7-2; TCRdb lists TRBD2, though no DNA is available to test this call. This CDR3 has 16 residues. Germline V gives CDR1 SGHTA, CDR2 FQGNSA. This CDR3 reads CASSLAPTREGYEQYF.

CDR3 amino acids: CASSDRLHEQFF. The V call is TRBV2, the J call TRBJ2-1. Germline V gene data show CDR1 as SNHLY and CDR2 as FYNNEI. The CDR3 has 12 amino acids.

V usage is TRBV7-9 and J usage is TRBJ2-7. This CDR3 spans 15 amino acids. The germline V gene has CDR1 SEHNR and CDR2 FQNEAQ (reference sequence). CDR3 in amino acids: CASSFSDRITYEQYF.

CDR3: CAISDIGTGSTGTEAFF. J is TRBJ1-1 and V is TRBV10-3; TCRdb gives TRBD1 as the D gene, but with no DNA this cannot be confirmed. Germline loops: CDR1 ENHRY, CDR2 SYGVKD. This CDR3 is built from 17 residues.

V gene TRBV6-5 combines with J gene TRBJ2-2. The CDR3 consists of 15 residues. Germline-derived CDR1 and CDR2 are MNHEY and SVGAGI. The CDR3 protein is CASRYPNSNTGELFF.

CDR3 amino acids: CASSQEGTLQGYTF. This sequence joins TRBV4-1 and TRBJ1-2; the D call from TCRdb, TRBD1, cannot be confirmed without DNA. Germline CDR1 is MGHRA and CDR2 is YSYEKL. The CDR3 is made up of 14 amino acids.

The chain employs TRBV11-2 and TRBJ2-7; TCRdb calls TRBD2, which cannot be checked without DNA. Germline CDR1 SGHAT, CDR2 FQNNGV. The CDR3 is 14 residues long. The CDR3 spells CASSVLLAVHEQYF.

The rearrangement uses TRBV3-1 and TRBJ1-6; TCRdb's D call of TRBD1 is untestable without DNA. The germline gives CDR1 LGHDT, CDR2 YNNKEL (reference sequence). The CDR3 extends over 16 amino acids. CDR3 residues: CASRLTGGESDSPLHF.

This chain joins TRBV10-3 and TRBJ1-1. CDR1 and CDR2 from the germline V gene are ENHRY and SYGVKD. CDR3 length: 13 residues. CDR3 sequence: CAISESPATEAFF.

The chain links TRBV3-1 to TRBJ2-1; there is no DNA to check the TCRdb D call of TRBD1. This CDR3 is built from 15 residues. Germline V CDR1 and CDR2: LGHDT, YNNKEL (reference sequence). CDR3 region: CASSPPGQAYNEQFF.